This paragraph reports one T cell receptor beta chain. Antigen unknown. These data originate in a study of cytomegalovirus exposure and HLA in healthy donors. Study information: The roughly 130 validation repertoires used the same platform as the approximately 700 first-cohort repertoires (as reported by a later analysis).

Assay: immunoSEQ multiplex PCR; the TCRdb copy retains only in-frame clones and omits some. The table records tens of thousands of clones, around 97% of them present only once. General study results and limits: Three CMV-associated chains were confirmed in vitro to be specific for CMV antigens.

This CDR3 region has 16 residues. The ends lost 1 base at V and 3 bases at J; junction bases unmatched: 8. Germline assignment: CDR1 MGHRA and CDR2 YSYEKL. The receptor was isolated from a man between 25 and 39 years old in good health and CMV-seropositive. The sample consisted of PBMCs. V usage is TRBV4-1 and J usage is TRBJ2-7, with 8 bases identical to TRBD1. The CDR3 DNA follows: TGCGCCAGCAGCCAAGTAGTTGGGACAGGTAGCTACGAGCAGTACTTC. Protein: CASSQVVGTGSYEQYF.